Listed here are 16 T cell receptor beta chains from one sample, sequenced in a study of OX40 agonist ivuxolimab in advanced cancers. Sequenced by immunoSEQ multiplex PCR; TCRdb stores in-frame clones only, minus some. The sample yields some 60,000 clones, around 80% seen once. The source material was CD4+ or CD8+ T cells sorted from blood, sampled in a trial of the OX40 agonist ivuxolimab. These receptors were obtained from an adult with an advanced solid tumor such as melanoma, head and neck, liver or kidney cancer.

This chain joins TRBV11-3 and TRBJ2-1; a possible D gene is TRBD1 (5 bases). The V gene lost 3 bases and the J gene lost 6 bases, with 12 bases spanning the gap. Germline CDR1 SGHNT, CDR2 YENEEA. This CDR3 has 14 amino acids. The CDR3 spells CASSLQGFGNEQFF. CDR3 coding DNA: TGTGCCAGCAGCTTGCAGGGATTCGGCAATGAGCAGTTCTTC.

This clone was observed once. The chain joins TRBV9 to TRBJ2-1; 8 positions agree with TRBD2. Looked up from germline, CDR1 is SGDLS and CDR2 is YYNGEE. The CDR3 is 15 residues long. Germline trimming cut 4 bases from V and 5 bases from J; bases unmatched to any gene: 8. The DNA of the CDR3 is TGTGCCAGCAGCCCCGGGGCTAGCGGGCACAATGAGCAGTTCTTC. Translation: CASSPGASGHNEQFF.

This clone was seen more than once but under ten times. The genes are TRBV5-6 and TRBJ2-3, with D possibly being TRBD2 (6 bases). Germline V lookup: CDR1 SGHDT, CDR2 YYEEEE. CDR3 length equals 15 residues. Trimming cost V 2 bases and J 1 base, with 11 bases left between them. The CDR3 DNA sequence: TGTGCCAGCAGCTTTATTGGCGGGGGCACAGATACGCAGTATTTT. This sequence encodes CASSFIGGGTDTQYF.

The J gene is TRBJ2-1, the V gene TRBV5-1, with 8 bases aligning to TRBD1. Germline V gene lookup returns CDR1 SGHRS and CDR2 YFSETQ. Trimming took 4 bases from V and 8 from J; bases not matched to a gene: 8. There are 14 residues in the CDR3. The CDR3 here is CASSGGQGGDEQFF. Written as DNA, the CDR3 is TGCGCCAGCAGCGGAGGACAGGGAGGTGATGAGCAGTTCTTC.

V gene TRBV5-4 combines with J gene TRBJ1-4; D remains ambiguous. Trimming removed 4 bases from V and 7 bases from J, with 17 bases in between. Germline assignment: CDR1 SGHNT and CDR2 YYREEE (reference sequence). The CDR3 runs 15 residues. The CDR3 coding sequence is TGTGCCAGCAGCATAGACCCCGGGGAGAGTGAAAAACTGTTTTTT. It specifies CASSIDPGESEKLFF. Combining the CDR3 with reference TRBV5-4 and TRBJ1-4 gives the whole variable domain ETGVTQSPTHLIKTRGQQVTLRCSSQSGHNTVSWYQQALGQGPQFIFQYYREEENGRGNFPPRFSGLQFPNYSSELNVNALELDDSALYLCASSIDPGESEKLFFGSGTQLSVL.

The V gene is TRBV7-3, the J gene TRBJ2-4; D may correspond to TRBD1 or TRBD2 (5 bases each). Trimming left V 5 bases short and J 6 bases short, with 11 bases between. Germline V CDR1 and CDR2: SGHTA, FQGTGA. This CDR3 spans 13 amino acids. The CDR3 loop is CASSPPGTNIQYF. The CDR3 coding sequence is TGTGCCAGCAGCCCTCCGGGGACAAACATTCAGTACTTC.

The chain carries TRBV5-1 and TRBJ2-1; no clear D gene. The CDR3 is made up of 13 amino acids. Per the germline V gene, CDR1 is SGHRS and CDR2 is YFSETQ. Trimming removed 0 bases at V and 7 bases at J, with 8 bases between. CDR3 bases: TGCGCCAGCAGCTTGGAGTCCGCGAATGAGCAGTTCTTC. It yields the protein CASSLESANEQFF.

Note on this clone: This sample also contains other DNA sequences that code for the same CDR3. V and J are TRBV7-6 and TRBJ2-3, with 11 bases identical to TRBD2. Germline V lookup: CDR1 SGHVS, CDR2 FNYEAQ. V was clipped by 1 base and J by 0 bases; unmatched bases: 0. CDR3 length equals 16 residues. The CDR3 spells CASSLGTSGSTDTQYF. In DNA, the CDR3 is TGTGCCAGCAGCTTAGGGACTAGCGGGAGCACAGATACGCAGTATTTT.

V gene TRBV5-1 combines with J gene TRBJ1-1; D uncertain. V lost 5 bases to trimming and J lost 0 bases, with 8 bases between them. This CDR3 has 13 amino acids. Germline CDR1 and CDR2: SGHRS and YFSETQ. CDR3 DNA: TGCGCCAGCAGAGAGATCATGAACACTGAAGCTTTCTTT. As protein: CASREIMNTEAFF.

The V and J genes are TRBV6-5 and TRBJ1-2; 7 bases line up with TRBD1. V lost 2 bases to trimming and J lost 1 base; unmatched junction nucleotides: 4. Looked up from germline, CDR1 is MNHEY and CDR2 is SVGAGI. The CDR3 has 15 residues. This CDR3 reads CASSYNSGGNYGYTF. CDR3 in DNA: TGTGCCAGCAGTTACAATTCAGGGGGTAACTATGGCTACACCTTC.

The chain is built from TRBV14 and TRBJ2-3, with a tentative D call TRBD2 (7 bases). The CDR3 is 15 residues long. Germline V gene data show CDR1 as SGHDN and CDR2 as FVKESK. V lost 2 bases, J lost 2 bases, and 11 bases lay in between. DNA for the CDR3: TGTGCCAGCAGCCAATTCGGGGGGCTCACAGATACGCAGTATTTT. Its protein product is CASSQFGGLTDTQYF.

The chain joins TRBV28 to TRBJ1-1; D is uncertain. Germline CDR1 MDHEN, CDR2 SYDVKM. CDR3 length: 12 residues. V lost 3 bases and J lost 3, with 5 bases in between. CDR3 in DNA: TGTGCCAGCAGTTTCGGGGACACTGAAGCTTTCTTT. It encodes CASSFGDTEAFF. The whole variable domain, filled in from reference TRBV28 and TRBJ1-1, reads DVKVTQSSRYLVKRTGEKVFLECVQDMDHENMFWYRQDPGLGLRLIYFSYDVKMKEKGDIPEGYSVSREKKERFSLILESASTNQTSMYLCASSFGDTEAFFGQGTRLTVV.

This clone was counted between two and nine times. V and J are TRBV11-3 and TRBJ2-2, with 11 bases that match TRBD2. V trimming: 5 bases; J trimming: 9 bases; junction bases outside the gene matches: 14. CDR1 SGHNT and CDR2 YENEEA come from the germline V gene. The CDR3 length is 17 residues. CDR3 nucleotide sequence: TGTGCCAGCAGCACCCAGACTAGCGGGATTACCCCCCGGGAGCTGTTTTTT. It translates to CASSTQTSGITPRELFF.

V is TRBV14 and J is TRBJ2-5; a possible D gene is TRBD2 (6 bases). Per the germline V gene, CDR1 is SGHDN and CDR2 is FVKESK. The V gene lost 6 bases and the J gene lost 4 bases, with 15 bases spanning the gap. The CDR3 covers 14 residues. The CDR3 DNA reads TGTGCCAGCAGTCATCCTTCGGAGGGAGAGACCCAGTACTTC. Encoded protein: CASSHPSEGETQYF.

The chain joins TRBV6-5 to TRBJ1-2; no clear D gene. Germline V CDR1 and CDR2: MNHEY, SVGAGI. Trimming pared 4 bases from V and 7 bases from J, leaving 13 bases between. The CDR3 is made up of 13 amino acids. CDR3: CASSSQFPSGYTF. For the CDR3, the DNA is TGTGCCAGCAGTTCACAGTTTCCATCTGGCTACACCTTC.

The chain links TRBV14 to TRBJ1-2, with a tentative D call TRBD1 (6 bases). V was clipped by 2 bases and J by 7 bases, with 11 bases between them. In germline, CDR1 is SGHDN, CDR2 FVKESK. The CDR3 has 13 residues. The CDR3 spells CASSQNRVLGYTF. The CDR3 DNA sequence: TGTGCCAGCAGCCAAAACAGGGTTCTTGGCTACACCTTC.